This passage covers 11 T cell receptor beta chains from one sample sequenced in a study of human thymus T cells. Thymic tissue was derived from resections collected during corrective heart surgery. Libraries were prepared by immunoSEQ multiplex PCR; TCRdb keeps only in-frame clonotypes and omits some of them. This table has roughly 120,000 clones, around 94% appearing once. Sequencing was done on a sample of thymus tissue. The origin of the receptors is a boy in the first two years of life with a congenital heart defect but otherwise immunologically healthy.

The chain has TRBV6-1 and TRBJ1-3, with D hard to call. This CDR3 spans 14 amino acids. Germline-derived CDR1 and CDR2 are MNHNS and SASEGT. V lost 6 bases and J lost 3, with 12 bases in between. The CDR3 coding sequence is TGTGCCAGCAGCCCAAGGACGGTTGGAAACACCATATATTTT. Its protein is CASSPRTVGNTIYF.

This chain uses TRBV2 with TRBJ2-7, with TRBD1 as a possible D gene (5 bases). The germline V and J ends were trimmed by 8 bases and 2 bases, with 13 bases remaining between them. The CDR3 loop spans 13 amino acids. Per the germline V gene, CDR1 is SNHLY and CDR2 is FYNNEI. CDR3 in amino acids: CASLRATTYEQYF. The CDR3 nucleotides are TGTGCCAGCCTCAGGGCTACCACCTACGAGCAGTACTTC.

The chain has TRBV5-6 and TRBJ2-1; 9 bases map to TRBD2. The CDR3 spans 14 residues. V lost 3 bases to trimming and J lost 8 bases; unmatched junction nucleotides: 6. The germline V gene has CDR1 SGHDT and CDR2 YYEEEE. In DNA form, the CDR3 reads TGTGCCAGCAGCTGGGCGGGGGGGCATCATGAGCAGTTCTTC. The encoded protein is CASSWAGGHHEQFF.

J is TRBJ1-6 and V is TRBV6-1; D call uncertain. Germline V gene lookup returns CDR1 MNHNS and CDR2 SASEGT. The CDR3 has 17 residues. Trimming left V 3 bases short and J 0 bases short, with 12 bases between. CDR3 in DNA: TGTGCCAGCAGTGAGAAGGGATTCAGCTCCTATAATTCACCCCTCCACTTT. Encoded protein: CASSEKGFSSYNSPLHF.

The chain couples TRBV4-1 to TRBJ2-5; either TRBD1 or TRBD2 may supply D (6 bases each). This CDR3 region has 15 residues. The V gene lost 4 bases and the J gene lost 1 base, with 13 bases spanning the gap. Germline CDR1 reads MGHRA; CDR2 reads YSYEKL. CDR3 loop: CASSPGAGIQETQYF. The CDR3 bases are TGCGCCAGCAGCCCGGGGGCAGGGATCCAAGAGACCCAGTACTTC.

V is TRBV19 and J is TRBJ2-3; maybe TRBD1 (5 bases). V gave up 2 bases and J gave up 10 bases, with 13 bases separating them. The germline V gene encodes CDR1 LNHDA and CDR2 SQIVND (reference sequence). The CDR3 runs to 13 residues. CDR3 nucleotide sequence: TGTGCCAGTAGTATAAGGCTTCAAGGGGCGCAGTATTTT. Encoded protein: CASSIRLQGAQYF. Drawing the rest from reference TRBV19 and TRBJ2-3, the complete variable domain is DGGITQSPKYLFRKEGQNVTLSCEQNLNHDAMYWYRQDPGQGLRLIYYSQIVNDFQKGDIAEGYSVSREKKESFPLTVTSAQKNPTAFYLCASSIRLQGAQYFGPGTRLTVL.

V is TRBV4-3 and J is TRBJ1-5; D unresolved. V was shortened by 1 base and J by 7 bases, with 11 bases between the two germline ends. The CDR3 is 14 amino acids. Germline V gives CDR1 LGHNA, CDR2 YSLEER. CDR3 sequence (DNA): TGCGCCAGCAGCCAAGTCCGGGTAGCGCAGCCCCAGCATTTT. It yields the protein CASSQVRVAQPQHF.

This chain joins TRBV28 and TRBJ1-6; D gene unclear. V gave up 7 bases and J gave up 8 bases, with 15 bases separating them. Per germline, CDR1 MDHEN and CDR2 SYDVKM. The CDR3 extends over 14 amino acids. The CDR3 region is CASIKQPAHSPLHF. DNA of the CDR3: TGTGCCAGCATAAAACAGCCCGCCCATTCACCCCTCCACTTT.

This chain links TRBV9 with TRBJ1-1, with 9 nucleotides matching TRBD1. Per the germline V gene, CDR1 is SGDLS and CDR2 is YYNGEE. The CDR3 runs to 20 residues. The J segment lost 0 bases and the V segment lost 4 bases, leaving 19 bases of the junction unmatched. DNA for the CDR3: TGTGCCAGCAGCCAAGGGACAGGGAAGTTAAGGGACTTCATGAACACTGAAGCTTTCTTT. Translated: CASSQGTGKLRDFMNTEAFF.

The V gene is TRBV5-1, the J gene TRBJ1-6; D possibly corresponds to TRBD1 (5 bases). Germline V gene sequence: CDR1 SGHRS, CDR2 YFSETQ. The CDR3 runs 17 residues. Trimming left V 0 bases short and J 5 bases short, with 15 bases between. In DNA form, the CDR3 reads TGCGCCAGCAGCTTGGAGGTCCCAGGGACGAATAATTCACCCCTCCACTTT. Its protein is CASSLEVPGTNNSPLHF.

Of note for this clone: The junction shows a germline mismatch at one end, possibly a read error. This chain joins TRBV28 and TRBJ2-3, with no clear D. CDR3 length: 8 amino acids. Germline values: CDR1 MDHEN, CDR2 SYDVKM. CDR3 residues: CASTFPRF. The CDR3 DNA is TGTGCCAGCACCTTCCCCCGATTT. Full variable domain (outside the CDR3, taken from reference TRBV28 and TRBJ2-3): DVKVTQSSRYLVKRTGEKVFLECVQDMDHENMFWYRQDPGLGLRLIYFSYDVKMKEKGDIPEGYSVSREKKERFSLILESASTNQTSMYLCASTFPRFGPGTRLTVL.